The T cell receptor beta chain under discussion was sequenced for a study of blood T cell repertoires in COVID-19. Study in general: Italy, Spain and the United States were the sources of the convalescent and acute COVID-19 samples. Nucleic acid was either cDNA or gDNA, and it came from T cells, B-cell-depleted T cells, or PBMCs.

Source study methods: It was from reference gene primer amplification that nucleated cell counts were estimated. Sequencing used immunoSEQ multiplex PCR; TCRdb keeps in-frame clones, though not all of them. V and J calls and clone size are copied from that table; D and trimming were computed from the DNA. Of about 240,000 clones in the sample, roughly 87% were seen once. The V gene's germline CDR1 is SGHKS and CDR2 YYEKEE (reference sequence). Trimming at V came to 1 base and at J to 0 bases, leaving 9 bases not matched to a gene. The CDR3 has 18 residues. Clinical histories supplied by participants themselves formed the basis of cohort assignment.

V is TRBV5-5 and J is TRBJ1-5, with 8 nucleotides matching TRBD1. The sample consisted of PBMCs or T cells enriched from blood (not recorded which). This receptor was identified in a woman in her 30s with acute COVID-19. CDR3 sequence: CASSLSGTGLNSNQPQHF. The CDR3 DNA reads TGTGCCAGCAGCTTGTCCGGGACAGGACTCAATAGCAATCAGCCCCAGCATTTT. Based on the CDR3 plus reference TRBV5-5 and TRBJ1-5, the full variable domain is DAGVTQSPTHLIKTRGQQVTLRCSPISGHKSVSWYQQVLGQGPQFIFQYYEKEERGRGNFPDRFSARQFPNYSSELNVNALLLGDSALYLCASSLSGTGLNSNQPQHFGDGTRLSIL.